This is a list of T cell receptor beta chains from one sample in a study of blood T cell repertoires in COVID-19. Generated by immunoSEQ multiplex PCR, the TCRdb table keeps only in-frame clones and is missing some. The sample lists approximately 240,000 clones, almost 85% occurring once. Sequences were obtained from peripheral blood. The receptors shown here come from a man aged 50-59 years with acute or convalescent COVID-19. Both conserved end residues are part of each CDR3. Each record gives: J gene, V gene, clone size, D gene, CDR3 protein, CDR3 DNA. The D gene is left open where the match is weak. Some rows mark clone size as missing; the rest say once, few, many or name a class of expanded clone.

>TRBJ1-2|TRBV2|NA|NA
CASSEGGKAFLYGYTF
TGTGCCAGCAGTGAGGGGGGGAAGGCCTTTCTTTATGGCTACACCTTC
>TRBJ2-2|TRBV12-3/TRBV12-4|once|NA
CANTNKNTGELFF
TGTGCCAACACAAACAAGAACACCGGGGAGCTGTTTTTT
>TRBJ1-1|TRBV6-5|NA|NA
CASRATGNTEAFF
TGTGCCAGCAGGGCGACAGGGAACACTGAAGCTTTCTTT
>TRBJ1-5|TRBV6-5|NA|TRBD1
CASRQGGRGNQPQHF
TGTGCCAGTCGACAAGGGGGCCGGGGCAATCAGCCCCAGCATTTT
>TRBJ2-7|TRBV5-1|NA|TRBD1
CASSIGQGASEQYF
TGCGCCAGCAGCATCGGACAGGGAGCATCCGAGCAGTACTTC
>TRBJ1-5|TRBV6-1|NA|NA
CASSEGRNQPQHF
TGTGCCAGCAGTGAAGGGCGGAATCAGCCCCAGCATTTT
>TRBJ2-7|TRBV29-1|NA|TRBD1
CSVPIPGQAYEQYF
TGCAGCGTTCCAATACCGGGACAGGCCTACGAGCAGTACTTC
>TRBJ1-1|TRBV11-2|NA|TRBD1
CASSLMDRGSATEAFF
TGTGCCAGCAGCTTGATGGACAGGGGTTCTGCCACTGAAGCTTTCTTT
>TRBJ2-1|TRBV5-1|NA|NA
CASSLTAEASMRQFF
TGCGCCAGCAGCTTGACGGCGGAGGCTTCAATGAGGCAGTTCTTC
>TRBJ1-1|TRBV6-5|NA|NA
CASSYARGGTEAFF
TGTGCCAGCAGTTACGCCCGGGGAGGAACTGAAGCTTTCTTT
>TRBJ1-4|TRBV30|NA|NA
CAWGSDSMVDEKLFF
TGTGCCTGGGGTTCCGACTCAATGGTAGATGAAAAACTGTTTTTT
>TRBJ2-7|TRBV6-5|NA|TRBD1
CASKAGDSTYEQYF
TGTGCCAGCAAGGCCGGGGACAGTACCTACGAGCAGTACTTC
>TRBJ2-1|TRBV9|NA|TRBD2
CASSEPGLDIEQFF
TGTGCCAGCAGCGAACCGGGACTAGATATTGAGCAGTTCTTC
>TRBJ2-7|TRBV19|NA|TRBD1
CASSWGQSYEQYF
TGTGCCAGTAGTTGGGGACAGTCCTACGAGCAGTACTTC
>TRBJ2-3|TRBV15|NA|NA
CATSRLPGVADTQYF
TGTGCCACCAGCAGATTGCCGGGGGTTGCAGATACGCAGTATTTT
>TRBJ2-7|TRBV5-1|few|NA
CASSLATGSYEQYF
TGCGCCAGCAGCTTGGCCACAGGGAGCTACGAGCAGTACTTC
>TRBJ1-5|TRBV19|few|TRBD1
CASRGDSYQPQHF
TGTGCCAGTAGAGGGGACAGCTATCAGCCCCAGCATTTT
>TRBJ1-2|TRBV3-1/TRBV3-2|NA|NA
CASSHDLGRLDYGYTF
TGTGCCAGCAGCCATGACCTTGGTAGGCTAGACTATGGCTACACCTTC
>TRBJ1-5|TRBV7-9|NA|NA
CASSLATGGSNQPQHF
TGTGCCAGCAGCTTAGCTACCGGAGGGAGCAATCAGCCCCAGCATTTT
>TRBJ2-5|TRBV5-1|NA|TRBD2
CASSLAGGPRETQYF
TGCGCCAGCAGCCTAGCGGGGGGGCCTCGGGAGACCCAGTACTTC
>TRBJ1-1|TRBV7-3|NA|TRBD1
CASSKQGGNTEAFF
TGTGCCAGCAGCAAGCAGGGGGGGAACACTGAAGCTTTCTTT
>TRBJ1-6|TRBV7-2|NA|TRBD1
CASSLRDSYNSPLHF
TGTGCCAGCAGCTTAAGGGACAGCTATAATTCACCCCTCCACTTT
>TRBJ2-3|TRBV27|NA|NA
CASSDSRSYRVTDTQYF
TGTGCCAGCAGTGATTCCCGCTCGTACAGGGTAACAGATACGCAGTATTTT
>TRBJ1-2|TRBV7-6|NA|NA
CASSFEIRGLDGYTF
TGTGCCAGCAGCTTCGAAATCAGAGGCCTGGATGGCTACACCTTC
>TRBJ1-2|TRBV5-5|few|NA
CASSSRGVREGYTF
TGTGCCAGCAGCTCCCGTGGGGTGCGGGAGGGCTACACCTTC
>TRBJ2-7|TRBV5-1|NA|NA
CASSLTGLTYEQYF
TGCGCCAGCAGCTTGACAGGGCTTACCTACGAGCAGTACTTC
>TRBJ1-1|TRBV7-3|NA|TRBD1
CASSPGQAEAFF
TGTGCCAGCAGCCCCGGACAGGCTGAAGCTTTCTTT
>TRBJ2-7|TRBV5-1|NA|TRBD1
CASSPLGQGGYEQYF
TGCGCCAGCAGCCCCTTGGGACAGGGTGGATACGAGCAGTACTTC
>TRBJ1-3|TRBV9|NA|NA
CASSPLHWPNGESGNTIYF
TGTGCCAGCAGCCCACTCCATTGGCCCAACGGGGAATCTGGAAACACCATATATTTT
>TRBJ2-2|TRBV3-1/TRBV3-2|NA|TRBD2
CASSLSGGGTGELFF
TGTGCCAGCAGCCTTTCTGGCGGGGGTACCGGGGAGCTGTTTTTT
>TRBJ2-3|TRBV7-2|NA|NA
CASSLGRGDTQYF
TGTGCCAGCAGCTTAGGGAGGGGAGATACGCAGTATTTT
>TRBJ1-1|TRBV13|NA|NA
CASGYRALEAFF
TGTGCCAGCGGCTACAGGGCCCTTGAAGCTTTCTTT
>TRBJ2-7|TRBV7-9|NA|NA
CASSLSAGIYEQYF
TGTGCCAGCAGTTTATCGGCGGGAATCTACGAGCAGTACTTC
>TRBJ2-1|TRBV6-5|NA|TRBD1
CASTSGQSYNEQFF
TGTGCCAGCACCTCGGGACAGTCCTACAATGAGCAGTTCTTC
>TRBJ2-7|TRBV5-1|NA|TRBD1
CASSIRTGGFYEQYF
TGCGCCAGCAGCATACGGACAGGGGGATTTTACGAGCAGTACTTC
>TRBJ1-1|TRBV19|NA|NA
CASSIGRFTEAFF
TGTGCCAGTAGTATTGGCAGGTTCACTGAAGCTTTCTTT
>TRBJ1-3|TRBV12-3/TRBV12-4|NA|NA
CASSFNTGNTIYF
TGTGCCAGCAGTTTTAACACTGGAAACACCATATATTTT
>TRBJ2-2|TRBV7-8|NA|TRBD2
CASSLGASGRANTGELFF
TGTGCCAGCAGCTTAGGCGCTAGCGGGAGGGCGAACACCGGGGAGCTGTTTTTT
>TRBJ1-1|TRBV7-9|NA|TRBD1
CASSTRQGGTEAFF
TGTGCCAGCAGCACCCGACAGGGGGGCACTGAAGCTTTCTTT
>TRBJ2-2|TRBV19|NA|NA
CASSILSTGELFF
TGTGCCAGTAGTATTCTAAGCACCGGGGAGCTGTTTTTT
>TRBJ1-1|TRBV14|once|NA
CASSQGGQVWTEAFF
TGTGCCAGCAGCCAGGGAGGTCAGGTCTGGACTGAAGCTTTCTTT